Detailed here is one T cell receptor beta chain. DNA at about 190 ng, 25,000 to 35,000 T cell genomes, went into sorted-subset replicate PCRs. Data came from immunoSEQ multiplex PCR; TCRdb stores just in-frame clones and leaves some out. The table shows about 2.4 million clones, with about 92% occurring only once. These data belong to a study of shared clonotypes between healthy human individuals. This CDR3 is 14 amino acids long. The V and J ends lost 6 bases and 7 bases, in that order; junction bases with no gene match: 4. Germline V gives CDR1 MNHNY, CDR2 SVGAGI (reference sequence). The CD4+ fraction was divided into a CD45RA+ naive subset and a CD45RA-negative memory subset.

The gene calls are TRBV6-6 and TRBJ1-4, with TRBD1 matching 11 bases. Sequencing input: naive CD4+ T cells sorted from blood. Subset: CD45RA+ positively selected. The clonotype was recovered from a man between 18 and 29 years old in good health. The CDR3 loop reads CASSFGTGGEKLFF. CDR3 DNA sequence: TGTGCCAGCAGCTTCGGGACAGGGGGTGAAAAACTGTTTTTT.